The rows below give T cell receptor beta chains drawn from one sample of a study of T cell responses to AZD1222 COVID-19 vaccine. Libraries were prepared by immunoSEQ multiplex PCR; TCRdb keeps only in-frame clonotypes and omits some of them. The sample records around 120,000 clones, roughly 90% being singletons. The specimen comprised peripheral blood, sampled on day 0 of MenACWY control vaccination. These receptors were obtained from an adult in good health. The CDR3 runs from the conserved cysteine through the conserved F or W. A D gene is named only where the DNA matches it firmly.

j_gene: TRBJ2-6; v_gene: TRBV6-6; d_gene: .; CDR3aa: CASILGGANVLTF; CDR3nt: TGTGCCAGCATATTAGGTGGGGCCAACGTCCTGACTTTC
j_gene: TRBJ2-3; v_gene: TRBV5-6; d_gene: .; CDR3aa: CASSSIGSGGDTQYF; CDR3nt: TGTGCCAGCAGCTCAATAGGAAGTGGGGGAGATACGCAGTATTTT
j_gene: TRBJ1-4; v_gene: TRBV30; d_gene: .; CDR3aa: CAWRRRQASNEKLFF; CDR3nt: TGTGCCTGGAGGCGCCGACAGGCCTCTAATGAAAAACTGTTTTTT
j_gene: TRBJ2-7; v_gene: TRBV11-2; d_gene: .; CDR3aa: CASSFKFGYEQYF; CDR3nt: TGTGCCAGCAGCTTTAAGTTCGGCTACGAGCAGTACTTC
j_gene: TRBJ1-6; v_gene: TRBV12-3/TRBV12-4; d_gene: TRBD1; CDR3aa: CASSTGVDSPLHF; CDR3nt: TGTGCCAGCAGTACAGGGGTTGATTCACCCCTCCACTTT
j_gene: TRBJ1-1; v_gene: TRBV11-2; d_gene: .; CDR3aa: CASSLGVGLGFATEAFF; CDR3nt: TGTGCCAGCAGCTTAGGGGTGGGGTTGGGTTTTGCCACTGAAGCTTTCTTT
j_gene: TRBJ2-6; v_gene: TRBV4-2; d_gene: TRBD1; CDR3aa: CASSHEDRAGANVLTF; CDR3nt: TGTGCCAGCAGCCACGAGGACAGGGCTGGGGCCAACGTCCTGACTTTC
j_gene: TRBJ1-2; v_gene: TRBV12-3/TRBV12-4; d_gene: .; CDR3aa: CASSPGRSGYTF; CDR3nt: TGTGCCAGCAGTCCGGGACGATCGGGCTACACCTTC
j_gene: TRBJ2-1; v_gene: TRBV9; d_gene: TRBD2; CDR3aa: CASSVGLAGPAYNEQFF; CDR3nt: TGTGCCAGCAGCGTCGGACTAGCGGGCCCAGCCTACAATGAGCAGTTCTTC
j_gene: TRBJ1-6; v_gene: TRBV11-2; d_gene: .; CDR3aa: CASSQGRGSPLHF; CDR3nt: TGTGCCAGCTCGCAAGGCAGGGGTTCACCCCTCCACTTT
j_gene: TRBJ1-1; v_gene: TRBV6-5; d_gene: TRBD1; CDR3aa: CASRIGQGGRTEAFF; CDR3nt: TGTGCCAGCAGGATAGGACAGGGCGGTCGGACTGAAGCTTTCTTT
j_gene: TRBJ2-2; v_gene: TRBV4-2; d_gene: TRBD2; CDR3aa: CASSRETSGSAGELFF; CDR3nt: TGTGCCAGCAGCCGAGAGACTAGCGGGAGTGCCGGGGAGCTGTTTTTT
j_gene: TRBJ2-5; v_gene: TRBV5-1; d_gene: .; CDR3aa: CASSLAQETQYF; CDR3nt: TGCGCCAGCAGCTTGGCCCAAGAGACCCAGTACTTC
j_gene: TRBJ1-2; v_gene: TRBV28; d_gene: .; CDR3aa: CASSLDRGERGYTF; CDR3nt: TGTGCCAGCAGTTTGGATAGGGGCGAAAGGGGCTACACCTTC
j_gene: TRBJ1-1; v_gene: TRBV11-1; d_gene: TRBD1; CDR3aa: CASSKRTGNIEAFF; CDR3nt: TGTGCCAGCAGCAAGAGGACAGGGAACATTGAAGCTTTCTTT
j_gene: TRBJ2-7; v_gene: TRBV2; d_gene: TRBD1; CDR3aa: CASSDRGHEQYF; CDR3nt: TGTGCCAGCAGTGACAGGGGGCACGAGCAGTACTTC
j_gene: TRBJ1-2; v_gene: TRBV27; d_gene: .; CDR3aa: CASRPKIRTENYGYTF; CDR3nt: TGTGCCAGCAGGCCTAAGATCCGGACAGAAAACTATGGCTACACCTTC
j_gene: TRBJ2-3; v_gene: TRBV9; d_gene: .; CDR3aa: CASSTASLGTDTQYF; CDR3nt: TGTGCCAGCAGCACCGCTAGTTTGGGCACAGATACGCAGTATTTT
j_gene: TRBJ1-1; v_gene: TRBV10-3; d_gene: TRBD1; CDR3aa: CATLVQGGLEAFF; CDR3nt: TGTGCCACCCTAGTCCAGGGGGGTCTTGAAGCTTTCTTT